This T cell receptor beta chain was sequenced in a study of naive and memory T cell subsets. The beta constant-region primer was an equimolar mix of two oligonucleotides covering TRBC1 and TRBC2. TCRdb analysed the UMI-ligation and nested PCR reads with MiXCR anew, one entry per CDR3 protein. The sample consists of around 160,000 distinct CDR3 sequences, over 15% of them appearing once. The CDR3 is 13 residues long. Trimming took off 1 base at V and 8 bases at J, with 6 bases between the two ends. Germline V gene lookup returns CDR1 MNHNS and CDR2 SASEGT. This clonotype was detected a few times. The V gene is TRBV6-1, the J gene TRBJ1-6; the D is unclear. The source of this sequence is a human donor in good health. The specimen sequenced was naive CD4+ T cells from blood. As DNA, the CDR3 is TGTGCCAGCAGTGAAGATCAGGATTCACCCCTCCACTTT. It encodes CASSEDQDSPLHF.